This T cell receptor beta chain came from a study of blood T cell repertoires in COVID-19. Everyone who took part was roughly 18 to 89 years old, and they came from over 20 US areas. Allocation to cohorts depended on clinical history reported by the participants. Recovered status applied to Cohort 3 donors who had two consecutive negative PCRs. It also applied to those with clearance or with symptom resolution. Per the original data handling: Reference gene primer amplification yielded estimated nucleated cell counts. The data were produced by immunoSEQ multiplex PCR, yet TCRdb's version contains in-frame clones alone and is incomplete. V and J calls and clone size are as listed in that table; D and trimming were resolved from the DNA. The sample consists of about 300,000 clones, approximately 84% of them appearing once. There are 14 residues in the CDR3. V lost 4 bases to trimming and J lost 5 bases, with 14 bases between them. Germline CDR1 and CDR2: PRHDT and FYEKMQ (reference sequence).

Input material: PBMCs or T cells enriched from blood (not recorded which). The J gene is TRBJ1-1, the V gene TRBV13; no clear D. The sequence came from a man aged 25-45 years who had recovered from COVID-19. The CDR3 DNA reads as TGTGCCAGCAGCTCGGGTAGGCGGTGGACTGAAGCTTTCTTT. Its translation: CASSSGRRWTEAFF.